What follows is one T cell receptor (beta chain) and its context. The antigen remains undetermined. This entry belongs to a study of T cell responses to AZD1222 COVID-19 vaccine. Study-level points and caveats: Baseline seropositives among AZD1222 recipients totaled only 5 to 7.

Data came from immunoSEQ multiplex PCR; TCRdb stores just in-frame clones and leaves some out. The table has about 140,000 clones, around 89% seen once. V gave up 5 bases and J gave up 1 base, with 14 bases separating them. This CDR3 is 16 amino acids long. Germline CDR1 and CDR2: SGHAT and FQNNGV. Samples with a second dose at about 4 or about 12 weeks were pooled together. The sequence came from an adult who received the AZD1222 COVID-19 vaccine. The rearrangement joins TRBV11-2 to TRBJ2-2; perhaps TRBD1 as D (7 bases). The sequencing here drew on peripheral blood, taken 28 days after the second AZD1222 dose. The CDR3 sequence is CASSPGGLRNTGELFF. The CDR3 DNA reads as TGTGCCAGCAGCCCAGGGGGGCTTCGGAACACCGGGGAGCTGTTTTTT.